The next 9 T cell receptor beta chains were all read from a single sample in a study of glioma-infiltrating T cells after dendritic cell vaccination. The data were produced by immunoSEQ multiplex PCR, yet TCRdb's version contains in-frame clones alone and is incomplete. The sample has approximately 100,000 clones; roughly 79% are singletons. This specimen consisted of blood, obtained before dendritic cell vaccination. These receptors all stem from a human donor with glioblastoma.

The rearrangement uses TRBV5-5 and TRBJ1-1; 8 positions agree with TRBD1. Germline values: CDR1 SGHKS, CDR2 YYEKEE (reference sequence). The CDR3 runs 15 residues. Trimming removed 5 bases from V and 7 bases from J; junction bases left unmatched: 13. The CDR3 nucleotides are TGTGCCAGCAGACCCGGGGGACAGGCCTATCATGAAGCTTTCTTT. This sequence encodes CASRPGGQAYHEAFF.

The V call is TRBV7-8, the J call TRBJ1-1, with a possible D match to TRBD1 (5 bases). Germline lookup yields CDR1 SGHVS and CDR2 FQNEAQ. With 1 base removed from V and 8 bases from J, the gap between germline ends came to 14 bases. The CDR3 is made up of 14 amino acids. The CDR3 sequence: CASSLVGGRREAFF. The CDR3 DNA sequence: TGTGCCAGCAGCTTAGTGGGGGGAAGGCGGGAAGCTTTCTTT.

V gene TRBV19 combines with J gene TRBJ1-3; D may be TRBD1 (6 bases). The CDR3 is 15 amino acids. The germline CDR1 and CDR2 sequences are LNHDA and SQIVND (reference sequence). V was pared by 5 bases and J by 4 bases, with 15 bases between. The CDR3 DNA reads TGTGCCAGTAGTTTACAGGGTTTCGGCGGAAACACCATATATTTT. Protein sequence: CASSLQGFGGNTIYF.

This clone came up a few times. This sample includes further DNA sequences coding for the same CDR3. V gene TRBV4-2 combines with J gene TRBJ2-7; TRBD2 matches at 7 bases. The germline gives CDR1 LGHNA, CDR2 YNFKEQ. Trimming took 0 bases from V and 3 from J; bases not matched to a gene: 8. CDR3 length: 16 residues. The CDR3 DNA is TGTGCCAGCAGCCAAGACCTCCGGGAGGATATCTACGAGCAGTACTTC. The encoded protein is CASSQDLREDIYEQYF.

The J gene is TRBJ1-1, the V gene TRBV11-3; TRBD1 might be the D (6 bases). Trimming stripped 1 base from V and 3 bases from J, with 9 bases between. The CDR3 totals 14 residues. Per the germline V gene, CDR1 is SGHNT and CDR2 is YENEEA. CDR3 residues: CASSLVSGDTEAFF. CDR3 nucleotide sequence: TGTGCCAGCAGCTTAGTCTCAGGGGACACTGAAGCTTTCTTT.

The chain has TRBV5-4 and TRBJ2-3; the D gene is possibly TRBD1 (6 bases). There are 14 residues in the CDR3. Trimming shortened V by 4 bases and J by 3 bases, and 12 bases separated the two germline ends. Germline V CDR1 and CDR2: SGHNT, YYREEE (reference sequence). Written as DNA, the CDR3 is TGTGCCAGCAGCCATCCTACAGGGACAGATACGCAGTATTTT. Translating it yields CASSHPTGTDTQYF.

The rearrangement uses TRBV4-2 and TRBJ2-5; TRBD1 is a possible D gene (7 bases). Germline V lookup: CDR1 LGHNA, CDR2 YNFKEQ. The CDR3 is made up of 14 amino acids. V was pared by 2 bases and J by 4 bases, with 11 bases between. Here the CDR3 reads CASSQIQGGETQYF. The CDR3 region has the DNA TGTGCCAGCAGCCAAATCCAGGGGGGAGAGACCCAGTACTTC.

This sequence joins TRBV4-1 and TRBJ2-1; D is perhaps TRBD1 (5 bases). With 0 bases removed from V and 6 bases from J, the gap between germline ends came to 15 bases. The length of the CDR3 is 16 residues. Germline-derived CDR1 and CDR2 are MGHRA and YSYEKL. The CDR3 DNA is TGCGCCAGCAGCCAAGATAGGGCTACCCAGGGCAATGAGCAGTTCTTC. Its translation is CASSQDRATQGNEQFF.

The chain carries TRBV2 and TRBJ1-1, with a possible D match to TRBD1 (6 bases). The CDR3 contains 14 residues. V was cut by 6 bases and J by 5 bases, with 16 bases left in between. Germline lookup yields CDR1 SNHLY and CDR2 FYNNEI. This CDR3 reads CASRVLGAWTEAFF. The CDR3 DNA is TGTGCCAGCAGGGTTCTGGGGGCATGGACTGAAGCTTTCTTT.